Shown below are 28 T cell receptor beta chains from a single sample sequenced in a study of blood T cell repertoires in COVID-19. Produced via immunoSEQ multiplex PCR; TCRdb's table is partial and in-frame only. In the table there are some 78,000 clones, 70% to 90% of which are singletons. Sequencing input: peripheral blood. These receptors all come from an elderly woman with active or convalescent COVID-19.

This clone was detected only a few times. The chain employs TRBV30 and TRBJ2-5, with 9 bases aligning to TRBD2. The junction had 9 bases not matched to a gene; V was cut back by 2 bases and J by 5 bases. The CDR3 has 15 residues. Germline-derived CDR1 and CDR2 are GTSNPN and SVGIG (reference sequence). This CDR3 reads CAWSRQRGARETQYF. Here the CDR3 DNA reads TGTGCCTGGAGTAGGCAGCGGGGGGCAAGGGAGACCCAGTACTTC.

The J gene is TRBJ1-2, the V gene TRBV7-9; D remains unclear. V gave up 8 bases and J gave up 5 bases, with 18 bases separating them. Germline V gene sequence: CDR1 SEHNR, CDR2 FQNEAQ (reference sequence). This CDR3 is built from 14 residues. The CDR3 spells CASSPQEVWYGYTF. In DNA, the CDR3 is TGTGCCAGCTCCCCCCAGGAAGTGTGGTATGGCTACACCTTC.

The V call is TRBV6-5, the J call TRBJ2-5, with TRBD1 identical over 9 bases. There are 15 residues in the CDR3. J lost 1 base, V lost 2 bases, and 2 bases had no gene match. Germline CDR1 MNHEY, CDR2 SVGAGI. CDR3 in amino acids: CASSYQQGAQETQYF. In nucleotides, the CDR3 is TGTGCCAGCAGTTACCAACAGGGGGCCCAAGAGACCCAGTACTTC.

The chain carries TRBV5-1 and TRBJ2-3; possibly TRBD1 for D (7 bases). The germline CDR1 and CDR2 sequences are SGHRS and YFSETQ. The CDR3 sequence is 15 residues long. V was pared by 3 bases and J by 6 bases, with 17 bases between. The CDR3 DNA reads TGCGCCAGCAGCTCGGCAGGGGGGTCGGTTGATACGCAGTATTTT. Protein product: CASSSAGGSVDTQYF.

The chain couples TRBV5-4 to TRBJ2-7; tentatively, D is TRBD2 (5 bases). The CDR3 is 13 residues long. Germline V gene sequence: CDR1 SGHNT, CDR2 YYREEE (reference sequence). Trimming shortened V by 2 bases and J by 9 bases, and 15 bases separated the two germline ends. CDR3 coding DNA: TGTGCCAGCAGCTTCGGCCCCTTGGCGGGGCAGTACTTC. Protein sequence: CASSFGPLAGQYF. The variable domain in full, with the rest retrieved from reference TRBV5-4 and TRBJ2-7, is ETGVTQSPTHLIKTRGQQVTLRCSSQSGHNTVSWYQQALGQGPQFIFQYYREEENGRGNFPPRFSGLQFPNYSSELNVNALELDDSALYLCASSFGPLAGQYFGPGTRLTVT.

The chain couples TRBV28 to TRBJ2-7; 10 bases line up with TRBD1. This CDR3 contains 14 residues. Germline CDR1 reads MDHEN; CDR2 reads SYDVKM. J lost 7 bases, V lost 7 bases, and 10 bases had no gene match. CDR3 sequence (DNA): TGTGCCAGCACCCGGACAGGGGGTAATCGGGAGCAGTACTTC. Translation gives CASTRTGGNREQYF. Complete variable domain (other parts from reference TRBV28 and TRBJ2-7): DVKVTQSSRYLVKRTGEKVFLECVQDMDHENMFWYRQDPGLGLRLIYFSYDVKMKEKGDIPEGYSVSREKKERFSLILESASTNQTSMYLCASTRTGGNREQYFGPGTRLTVT.

Concerning this clone itself: The identical CDR3 is also encoded by other nucleotide sequences in the sample. This rearrangement joins TRBV4-2 to TRBJ1-5, with D maybe TRBD1 (5 bases). This CDR3 contains 14 residues. Per germline, CDR1 LGHNA and CDR2 YNFKEQ. V lost 0 bases and J lost 4, with 7 bases in between. CDR3 loop: CASSQDGGNQPQHF. In DNA, the CDR3 is TGTGCCAGCAGCCAAGATGGGGGGAATCAGCCCCAGCATTTT.

The rearrangement links TRBV9 to TRBJ2-2; a weak D match, TRBD1 (6 bases). V gave up 0 bases and J gave up 2 bases, with 8 bases separating them. The CDR3 has 15 amino acids. Germline V lookup: CDR1 SGDLS, CDR2 YYNGEE. CDR3 DNA sequence: TGTGCCAGCAGCGTAGGGACAGTCAACACCGGGGAGCTGTTTTTT. It is translated as CASSVGTVNTGELFF.

V is TRBV19 and J is TRBJ2-1, with 8 bases lining up with TRBD2. Germline V gene data show CDR1 as LNHDA and CDR2 as SQIVND (reference sequence). This CDR3 is built from 17 residues. V lost 8 bases, J lost 9 bases, and 21 bases stayed unmatched. The CDR3 region is CASRTGGGRTGRGEQFF. The CDR3 DNA reads as TGTGCCAGTCGTACCGGGGGGGGGAGGACCGGGAGGGGTGAGCAGTTCTTC.

V and J are TRBV28 and TRBJ2-7; 11 bases map to TRBD1. The CDR3 spans 15 residues. Trimming cost V 5 bases and J 8 bases; bases outside gene matches: 11. Germline V CDR1 and CDR2: MDHEN, SYDVKM. CDR3: CASSLGGTGGTKQYF. CDR3 nucleotide sequence: TGTGCCAGCAGTCTAGGGGGGACAGGGGGTACGAAGCAGTACTTC.

The gene calls are TRBV7-8 and TRBJ2-7; a weak D match, TRBD1 (6 bases). In germline, CDR1 is SGHVS, CDR2 FQNEAQ. V lost 6 bases and J lost 7, with 25 bases in between. This CDR3 is built from 16 residues. CDR3 nucleotides: TGTGCCAGCAGTCCACAGGGTGCCGGGAATATATGGGAGCAGTACTTC. It codes for CASSPQGAGNIWEQYF.

The gene calls are TRBV19 and TRBJ1-1, with TRBD1 matching over 8 bases. V trimming: 0 bases; J trimming: 4 bases; junction bases outside the gene matches: 4. The germline CDR1 and CDR2 sequences are LNHDA and SQIVND (reference sequence). The CDR3 length is 15 residues. CDR3 region: CASSIEGRGRTEAFF. In DNA, the CDR3 is TGTGCCAGTAGTATAGAGGGCAGGGGGCGCACTGAAGCTTTCTTT.

The chain has TRBV2 and TRBJ2-3; D remains ambiguous. Between the trimmed V and J ends, which lost 3 bases and 1 base, there was a span of 5 bases. The CDR3 is 13 residues long. Germline loops: CDR1 SNHLY, CDR2 FYNNEI. In DNA form, the CDR3 reads TGTGCCAGCAGTGATCAGGGCACAGATACGCAGTATTTT. Its protein product is CASSDQGTDTQYF.

This clone has more than one count but fewer than ten. The rearrangement uses TRBV7-9 and TRBJ1-6; D uncertain. Germline CDR1 SEHNR, CDR2 FQNEAQ (reference sequence). This CDR3 comprises 15 residues. Trimming removed 2 bases from V and 10 bases from J, with 15 bases in between. The CDR3 bases are TGTGCCAGCAGCTTATGGGCCATTCGGCCCTCACCCCTCCACTTT. This codes for CASSLWAIRPSPLHF.

This clone was seen only once. The chain links TRBV6-5 to TRBJ2-7, with TRBD1 identical over 9 bases. The germline V gene encodes CDR1 MNHEY and CDR2 SVGAGI. The CDR3 length is 14 residues. V was pared by 6 bases and J by 1 base, with 4 bases of the junction left unmatched. The DNA of the CDR3 is TGTGCCAGCAGCAGACAGGGGGGTTCCTACGAGCAGTACTTC. Its protein product is CASSRQGGSYEQYF.

J is TRBJ1-2 and V is TRBV7-2; a weak D match, TRBD1 (6 bases). Deletions cut 0 bases from V and 6 bases from J, with 26 bases between. Germline V gene lookup returns CDR1 SGHTA and CDR2 FQGNSA. This CDR3 has 19 residues. As DNA, the CDR3 is TGTGCCAGCAGCTTAGCATTGCAGGGTGGCAGGGGCGTTCTAGATGGCTACACCTTC. Residues: CASSLALQGGRGVLDGYTF.

The V gene is TRBV7-7, the J gene TRBJ2-2, with 9 bases matching TRBD2. This CDR3 has 15 residues. CDR1 and CDR2 (germline): SSHAT, FNYEAQ (reference sequence). With V trimmed by 3 bases and J by 4 bases, 3 bases remained unmatched. This chain's CDR3 is CASSLRGGGTGELFF. For the CDR3, the DNA is TGTGCCAGCAGCTTGCGGGGGGGCGGCACCGGGGAGCTGTTTTTT.

The chain has TRBV4-3 and TRBJ1-2; D is unresolved. V was clipped by 1 base and J by 8 bases, with 14 bases between them. This CDR3 comprises 14 residues. Germline lookup yields CDR1 LGHNA and CDR2 YSLEER. The CDR3 DNA reads TGCGCCAGCAGCCAAGCTGTGGGCCCGGGGGGCTACACCTTC. Translating gives CASSQAVGPGGYTF.

The chain recombines TRBV5-6 with TRBJ2-3, with 8 nucleotides matching TRBD1. This CDR3 has 15 residues. Per the germline V gene, CDR1 is SGHDT and CDR2 is YYEEEE. The V segment lost 2 bases and the J segment 3 bases; nucleotides outside the gene matches: 5. In nucleotides, the CDR3 is TGTGCCAGCAGCTTACCCAGGGGGCCGACAGATACGCAGTATTTT. This codes for CASSLPRGPTDTQYF.

V usage is TRBV5-6 and J usage is TRBJ2-7, with 9 bases aligning to TRBD2. Germline trimming cut 4 bases from V and 0 bases from J; bases unmatched to any gene: 2. This CDR3 has 14 amino acids. The V gene's germline CDR1 is SGHDT and CDR2 YYEEEE. Here the CDR3 reads CASSPSGVSYEQYF. In DNA, the CDR3 is TGTGCCAGCAGCCCTAGCGGGGTCTCCTACGAGCAGTACTTC.

V usage is TRBV14 and J usage is TRBJ1-1; a weak D match, TRBD1 (6 bases). This CDR3 spans 14 amino acids. V was shortened by 4 bases and J by 6 bases, with 15 bases between the two germline ends. Germline CDR1 SGHDN, CDR2 FVKESK. The CDR3 DNA reads TGTGCCAGCAGCCGGATATGGGGGGGCGCTGAAGCTTTCTTT. This encodes CASSRIWGGAEAFF.

This chain links TRBV5-1 with TRBJ1-2, with TRBD1 identical over 12 bases. CDR1 is SGHRS and CDR2 is YFSETQ in the germline V gene. This CDR3 is built from 18 residues. V trimming: 3 bases; J trimming: 0 bases; junction bases outside the gene matches: 9. The CDR3 loop reads CASSWGQGAVDTNYGYTF. The CDR3 DNA is TGCGCCAGCAGCTGGGGACAGGGGGCTGTCGATACTAACTATGGCTACACCTTC.

The chain recombines TRBV10-2 with TRBJ1-5; no clear D gene. Germline CDR1 WSHSY, CDR2 SAAADI. V was trimmed by 4 bases and J by 4 bases, leaving 14 bases between them. This CDR3 is 15 amino acids long. The CDR3 region is CASSAATGLNQPQHF. DNA for the CDR3: TGCGCCAGCAGTGCCGCGACCGGACTAAATCAGCCCCAGCATTTT.

The chain recombines TRBV21-1 with TRBJ2-5; the D call TRBD1 from the table was never checked on the DNA. TRBV21-1 is a pseudogene locus. The CDR3 contains 13 residues. The CDR3 nucleotides are TGTGCCAGCAGCAGCAGGGGATCCGAGACCCAGTACTTC. It codes for CASSSRGSETQYF.

The chain couples TRBV7-6 to TRBJ2-7; 8 positions agree with TRBD1. Germline values: CDR1 SGHVS, CDR2 FNYEAQ. The CDR3 totals 16 residues. Unmatched junction bases numbered 9, after V lost 5 bases and J lost 0 bases. The CDR3 is CASSPQGQGVSYEQYF. The CDR3 DNA sequence: TGTGCCAGCAGCCCCCAAGGACAGGGTGTCTCCTACGAGCAGTACTTC. The variable domain in full, with the rest retrieved from reference TRBV7-6 and TRBJ2-7, is GAGVSQSPRYKVTKRGQDVALRCDPISGHVSLYWYRQALGQGPEFLTYFNYEAQQDKSGLPNDRFSAERPEGSISTLTIQRTEQRDSAMYRCASSPQGQGVSYEQYFGPGTRLTVT.

In its sample, this clone was seen a few times. V gene TRBV27 combines with J gene TRBJ2-5; 7 bases align to TRBD2. The CDR3 spans 15 residues. Trimming removed 3 bases from V and 4 bases from J; junction bases left unmatched: 8. Germline V CDR1 and CDR2: MNHEY, SMNVEV (reference sequence). CDR3 protein: CASSFAAGSVETQYF. As DNA, the CDR3 is TGTGCCAGCAGTTTCGCAGCGGGATCCGTAGAGACCCAGTACTTC.

The chain employs TRBV7-2 and TRBJ2-7, with no clear D. Trimming removed 3 bases from V and 4 bases from J, with 7 bases in between. The CDR3 covers 12 residues. CDR1 is SGHTA and CDR2 is FQGNSA in the germline V gene. The CDR3 sequence: CASSFPRYEQYF. For the CDR3, the DNA is TGTGCCAGCAGCTTCCCACGGTACGAGCAGTACTTC.

This clone is a singleton in its sample. This chain joins TRBV14 and TRBJ1-3; perhaps TRBD1 as D (5 bases). Germline V lookup: CDR1 SGHDN, CDR2 FVKESK. Trimming took 4 bases from V and 0 from J, leaving 10 bases between them. This CDR3 has 15 residues. The CDR3 DNA sequence: TGTGCCAGCAGCCGACGACAGTCCTCTGGAAACACCATATATTTT. It yields the protein CASSRRQSSGNTIYF.